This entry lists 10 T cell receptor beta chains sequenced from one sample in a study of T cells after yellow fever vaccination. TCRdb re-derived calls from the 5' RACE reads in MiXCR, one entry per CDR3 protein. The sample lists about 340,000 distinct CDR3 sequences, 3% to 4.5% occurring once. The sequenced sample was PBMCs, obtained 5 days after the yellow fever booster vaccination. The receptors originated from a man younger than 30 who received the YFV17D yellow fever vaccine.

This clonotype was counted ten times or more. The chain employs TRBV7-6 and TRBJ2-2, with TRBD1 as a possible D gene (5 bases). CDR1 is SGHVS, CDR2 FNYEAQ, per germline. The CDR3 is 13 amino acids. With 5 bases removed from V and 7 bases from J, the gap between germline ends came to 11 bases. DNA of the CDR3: TGTGCCAGCAGCCTTCAGGGTATCGGGGAGCTGTTTTTT. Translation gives CASSLQGIGELFF.

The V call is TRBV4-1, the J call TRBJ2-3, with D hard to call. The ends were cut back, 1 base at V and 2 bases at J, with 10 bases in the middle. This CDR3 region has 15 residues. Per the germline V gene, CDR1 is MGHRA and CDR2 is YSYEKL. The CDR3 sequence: CASSQGPSLTDTQYF. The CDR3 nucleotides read TGCGCCAGCAGCCAAGGACCGTCTCTCACAGATACGCAGTATTTT.

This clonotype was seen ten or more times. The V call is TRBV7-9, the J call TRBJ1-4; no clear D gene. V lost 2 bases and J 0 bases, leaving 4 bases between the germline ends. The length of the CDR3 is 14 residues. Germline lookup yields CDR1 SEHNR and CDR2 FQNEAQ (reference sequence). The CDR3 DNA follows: TGTGCCAGCAGCTTACCAGCAACTAATGAAAAACTGTTTTTT. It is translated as CASSLPATNEKLFF.

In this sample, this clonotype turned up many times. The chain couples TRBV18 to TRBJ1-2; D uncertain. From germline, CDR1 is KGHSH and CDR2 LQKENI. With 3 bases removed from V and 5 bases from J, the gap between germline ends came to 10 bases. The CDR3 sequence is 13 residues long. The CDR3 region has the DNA TGTGCCAGCTCACCCGATGTACGGTATGGCTACACCTTC. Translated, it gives CASSPDVRYGYTF.

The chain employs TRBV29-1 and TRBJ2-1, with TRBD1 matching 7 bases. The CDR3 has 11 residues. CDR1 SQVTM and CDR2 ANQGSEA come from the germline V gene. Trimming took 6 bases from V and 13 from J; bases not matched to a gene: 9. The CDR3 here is CSVDDREFQFF. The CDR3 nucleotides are TGCAGCGTCGACGACAGGGAATTTCAGTTCTTC.

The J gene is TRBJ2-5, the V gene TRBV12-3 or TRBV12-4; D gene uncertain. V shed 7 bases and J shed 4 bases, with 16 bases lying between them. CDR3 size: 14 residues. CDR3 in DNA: TGTGCCAGCACTGGAATGGGGATGGGAGAGACCCAGTACTTC. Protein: CASTGMGMGETQYF.

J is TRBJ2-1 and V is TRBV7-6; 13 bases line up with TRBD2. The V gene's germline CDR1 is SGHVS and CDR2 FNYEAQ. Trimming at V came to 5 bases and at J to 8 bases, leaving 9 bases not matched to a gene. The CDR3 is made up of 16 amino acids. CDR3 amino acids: CASSPEGLAGLHEQFF. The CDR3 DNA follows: TGTGCCAGCAGCCCAGAGGGACTAGCGGGGTTGCATGAGCAGTTCTTC.

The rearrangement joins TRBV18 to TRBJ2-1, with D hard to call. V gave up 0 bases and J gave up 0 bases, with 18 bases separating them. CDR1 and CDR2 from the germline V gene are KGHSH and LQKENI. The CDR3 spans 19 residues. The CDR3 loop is CASSPPLLHRVSSYNEQFF. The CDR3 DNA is TGTGCCAGCTCACCACCGTTACTGCACAGAGTGAGCTCCTACAATGAGCAGTTCTTC.

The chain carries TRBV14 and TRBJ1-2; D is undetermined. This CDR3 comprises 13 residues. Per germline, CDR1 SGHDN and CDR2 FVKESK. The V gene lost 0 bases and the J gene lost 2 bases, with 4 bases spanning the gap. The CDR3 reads CASSQEENYGYTF. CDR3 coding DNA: TGTGCCAGCAGCCAAGAAGAGAACTATGGCTACACCTTC. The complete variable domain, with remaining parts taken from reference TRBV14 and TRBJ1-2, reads EAGVTQFPSHSVIEKGQTVTLRCDPISGHDNLYWYRRVMGKEIKFLLHFVKESKQDESGMPNNRFLAERTGGTYSTLKVQPAELEDSGVYFCASSQEENYGYTFGSGTRLTVV.

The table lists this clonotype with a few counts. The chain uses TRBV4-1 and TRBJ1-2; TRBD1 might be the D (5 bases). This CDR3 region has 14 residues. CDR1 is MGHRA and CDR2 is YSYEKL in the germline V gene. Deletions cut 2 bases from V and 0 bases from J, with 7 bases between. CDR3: CASSQRDPNYGYTF. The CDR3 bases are TGCGCCAGCAGCCAACGGGACCCTAACTATGGCTACACCTTC.